Below, 13 T cell receptor beta chains from the same sample are listed, as sequenced in a study of T cell repertoires and HLA-DP antigens (dated by TCRdb to the late 2010s). These receptors have no known antigen. Library construction relied on the immunoSEQ multiplex PCR assay. Drawn from immuneACCESS, this table holds only the in-frame rearrangements with V and J called that TCRdb kept. Clones are partly lost; checked studies trace under half to an unresolved V gene and leave the rest unexplained. A total of almost 90,000 clones appear in this sample, around 86% of them only once. About 1.8% of the sample is in the top ten clones. The specimen was CD4+ T cells from PBMCs. The receptors were gathered from a man between 45 and 60 years old in good health and CMV-seronegative.

This chain uses TRBV6-5 with TRBJ1-1, with D maybe TRBD1 (5 bases). Looked up from germline, CDR1 is MNHEY and CDR2 is SVGAGI. With 2 bases removed from V and 1 base from J, the gap between germline ends came to 14 bases. CDR3 size: 16 residues. CDR3 DNA: TGTGCCAGCAGTTACGTCCGGGTTCAGGGGAACACTGAAGCTTTCTTT. It specifies CASSYVRVQGNTEAFF.

J is TRBJ1-2 and V is TRBV11-2, with D unresolved. The germline gives CDR1 SGHAT, CDR2 FQNNGV. The V gene lost 5 bases and the J gene lost 7 bases, with 14 bases spanning the gap. The CDR3 is 13 amino acids. Here the CDR3 reads CASSPATAGGYTF. CDR3 coding DNA: TGTGCCAGCAGCCCGGCGACGGCTGGTGGCTACACCTTC.

The CDR3 spells CASSGRGRDQPQHF. Written as DNA, the CDR3 is TGTGCCAGCAGCGGCAGGGGGCGGGATCAGCCCCAGCATTTT. The chain employs TRBV27 and TRBJ1-5; TRBD1 matches at 8 bases. Germline trimming cut 6 bases from V and 5 bases from J; bases unmatched to any gene: 6. Germline CDR1 is MNHEY and CDR2 is SMNVEV (reference sequence). CDR3 length: 14 residues.

The rearrangement links TRBV4-1 to TRBJ2-2, with D hard to call. CDR3 size: 14 residues. V lost 3 bases and J 4 bases, leaving 9 bases between the germline ends. CDR1 MGHRA and CDR2 YSYEKL come from the germline V gene. The CDR3 region has the DNA TGCGCCAGCAGCCACACAGAGCTCACCGGGGAGCTGTTTTTT. Amino acid sequence: CASSHTELTGELFF.

A few counts support this clone. The chain has TRBV10-3 and TRBJ2-5, with D tentatively TRBD2 (5 bases). This CDR3 is 15 amino acids long. Germline values: CDR1 ENHRY, CDR2 SYGVKD. The V end was cut by 10 bases, the J end by 2 bases, with 20 bases between. Written as DNA, the CDR3 is TGTGCCACAGTTCAGTTCGGGGTGGGACAAGAGACCCAGTACTTC. It specifies CATVQFGVGQETQYF.

This rearrangement joins TRBV11-2 to TRBJ1-1; D perhaps matches TRBD1 (6 bases). The CDR3 covers 14 residues. Germline V gives CDR1 SGHAT, CDR2 FQNNGV. Trimming took off 5 bases at V and 11 bases at J, with 21 bases between the two ends. CDR3 residues: CASSPGGPAVGAFF. The CDR3 DNA follows: TGTGCCAGCAGCCCGGGGGGCCCAGCCGTCGGGGCTTTCTTT.

The genes are TRBV7-9 and TRBJ2-2; a weak D match, TRBD1 (6 bases). Germline CDR1 SEHNR, CDR2 FQNEAQ (reference sequence). The ends were cut back, 8 bases at V and 2 bases at J, with 12 bases in the middle. This CDR3 spans 14 amino acids. The CDR3 DNA reads TGTGCCAGCGCAGGGGAATCCAACACCGGGGAGCTGTTTTTT. Translated: CASAGESNTGELFF. The full variable domain, its missing parts supplied by reference TRBV7-9 and TRBJ2-2, is DTGVSQNPRHKITKRGQNVTFRCDPISEHNRLYWYRQTLGQGPEFLTYFQNEAQLEKSRLLSDRFSAERPKGSFSTLEIQRTEQGDSAMYLCASAGESNTGELFFGEGSRLTVL.

For this clone: Other DNA variants within this sample encode the same CDR3. This rearrangement joins TRBV28 to TRBJ2-7; no reliable D call. The V and J ends lost 5 bases and 2 bases respectively, with 4 bases between them. Looked up from germline, CDR1 is MDHEN and CDR2 is SYDVKM. There are 11 residues in the CDR3. The chain's CDR3 is CASSLTYEQYF. CDR3 nucleotides: TGTGCCAGCAGTCTAACCTACGAGCAGTACTTC.

The chain recombines TRBV1 with TRBJ1-4. TRBV1 is deemed a pseudogene. The CDR3 contains 16 residues. The CDR3 spells CTSSQDGVGVNEKLFF. CDR3 sequence (DNA): TGCACCAGCAGCCAAGATGGGGTGGGGGTTAATGAAAAACTGTTTTTT.

V usage is TRBV4-1 and J usage is TRBJ2-3; D unresolved. V lost 0 bases and J 8 bases, leaving 3 bases between the germline ends. Germline lookup yields CDR1 MGHRA and CDR2 YSYEKL. The CDR3 runs 11 residues. CDR3 nucleotides: TGCGCCAGCAGCCAAGAAGGTACGCAGTATTTT. Its translation is CASSQEGTQYF.

The chain uses TRBV7-9 and TRBJ2-1; D may be TRBD1 (6 bases). The V end was cut by 5 bases, the J end by 1 base, with 15 bases between. The V gene's germline CDR1 is SEHNR and CDR2 FQNEAQ (reference sequence). The CDR3 extends over 16 amino acids. The CDR3 sequence: CASSTTGSKSYNEQFF. The CDR3 nucleotides read TGTGCCAGCAGCACGACAGGTAGTAAATCCTACAATGAGCAGTTCTTC.

This clone showed up just a few times. J is TRBJ1-2 and V is TRBV6-5, with 9 bases lining up with TRBD1. Germline CDR1 reads MNHEY; CDR2 reads SVGAGI. The CDR3 has 14 residues. V was clipped by 5 bases and J by 9 bases; unmatched bases: 10. The DNA of the CDR3 is TGTGCCAGCAGTGGGTCCGGGACAGGGTCAAGCTACACCTTC. This sequence encodes CASSGSGTGSSYTF.

This chain uses TRBV7-2 with TRBJ2-7; TRBD2 matches 8 bases. The CDR3 runs to 15 residues. The V gene's germline CDR1 is SGHTA and CDR2 FQGNSA. J gave up 2 bases and V 1 base, and 4 bases lay outside the gene matches. The CDR3 DNA reads TGTGCCAGCAGCTTAGAGGCGCGGGAGGCCTACGAGCAGTACTTC. It is translated as CASSLEAREAYEQYF.